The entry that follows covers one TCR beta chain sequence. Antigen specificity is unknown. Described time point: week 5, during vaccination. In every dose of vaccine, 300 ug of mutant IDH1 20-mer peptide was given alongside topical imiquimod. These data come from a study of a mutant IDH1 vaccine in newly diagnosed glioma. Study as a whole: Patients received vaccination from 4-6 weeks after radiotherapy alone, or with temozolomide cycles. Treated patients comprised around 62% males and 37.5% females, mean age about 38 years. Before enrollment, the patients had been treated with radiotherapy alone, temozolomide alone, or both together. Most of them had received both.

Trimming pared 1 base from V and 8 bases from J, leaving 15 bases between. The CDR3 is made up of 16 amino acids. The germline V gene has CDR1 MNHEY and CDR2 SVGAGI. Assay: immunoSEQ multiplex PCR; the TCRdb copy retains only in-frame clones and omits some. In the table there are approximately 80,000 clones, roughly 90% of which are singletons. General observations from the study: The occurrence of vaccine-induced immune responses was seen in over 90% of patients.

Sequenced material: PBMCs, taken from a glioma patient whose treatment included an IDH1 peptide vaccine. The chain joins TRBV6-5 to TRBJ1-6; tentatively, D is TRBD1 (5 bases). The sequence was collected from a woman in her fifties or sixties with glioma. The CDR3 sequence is CASSYLTGGRDSPLHF. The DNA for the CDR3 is TGTGCCAGCAGTTACTTAACCGGGGGAAGAGATTCACCCCTCCACTTT.